The present T cell receptor (beta chain) was sequenced within a study of blood T cell repertoires in COVID-19. Across the study: Material from acute and convalescent COVID-19 was sourced from the United States, Italy and Spain. Sources were T cells, B-cell-depleted T cells, or PBMCs; the material itself was cDNA or gDNA.

Authors' data handling: Reference gene primers were amplified, and this amplification served to estimate nucleated cell counts. The protocol was immunoSEQ multiplex PCR, while the TCRdb copy is restricted to in-frame clones and leaves out a portion. The V and J calls and clone size are taken from that table; D and trimming were inferred from the DNA. The sample holds some 90,000 clones, roughly 89% seen once. The CDR3 sequence is 15 residues long. V shed 3 bases and J shed 2 bases, with 14 bases lying between them. Germline lookup yields CDR1 ENHRY and CDR2 SYGVKD. The source material was peripheral blood. The clonotype originates from an elderly woman with active COVID-19. The V call is TRBV10-3, the J call TRBJ2-7, with D tentatively TRBD1 (5 bases). CDR3 protein: CAISDLGASTYEQYF. The CDR3 DNA is TGTGCCATCAGTGATTTAGGGGCAAGCACCTACGAGCAGTACTTC.